This entry lists 10 T cell receptor beta chains sequenced from one sample in a study of blood T cell repertoires in COVID-19. The table came from immunoSEQ multiplex PCR; TCRdb's copy has only in-frame clones and leaves some out. The table shows 180,000 or so clones, with around 86% occurring only once. The sequenced sample was peripheral blood. Receptors originate from a man aged 35 to 55 with acute or convalescent COVID-19.

This clone occurred once. The chain links TRBV6-5 to TRBJ1-4; TRBD1 aligns across 8 bases. The CDR3 loop spans 14 amino acids. J gave up 12 bases and V 6 bases, and 12 bases lay outside the gene matches. Germline CDR1 reads MNHEY; CDR2 reads SVGAGI. The CDR3 nucleotides are TGTGCCAGCAGCCGAAGACAGGGGCCCGAGGAACTGTTTTTT. It codes for CASSRRQGPEELFF.

This sequence joins TRBV5-6 and TRBJ2-3, with a tentative D call TRBD1 (5 bases). The CDR3 spans 13 residues. CDR1 and CDR2 (germline): SGHDT, YYEEEE. V lost 0 bases and J lost 6, with 8 bases in between. CDR3 nucleotide sequence: TGTGCCAGCAGCTTGGAAGGGGTGGATACGCAGTATTTT. Its translation is CASSLEGVDTQYF.

This clone has more than one count but fewer than ten. This sequence joins TRBV28 and TRBJ2-7; D remains ambiguous. Trimming stripped 7 bases from V and 2 bases from J, with 6 bases between. CDR3 size: 11 residues. In germline, CDR1 is MDHEN, CDR2 SYDVKM. CDR3: CASIGAYEQYF. The CDR3 DNA is TGTGCCAGCATTGGAGCCTACGAGCAGTACTTC.

The chain carries TRBV5-5 and TRBJ2-3, with D tentatively TRBD1 (7 bases). The CDR3 has 16 residues. V was pared by 2 bases and J by 2 bases, with 15 bases between. The germline gives CDR1 SGHKS, CDR2 YYEKEE (reference sequence). CDR3 sequence (DNA): TGTGCCAGCAGCTTTCTCCCAGGGGGGACCACAGATACGCAGTATTTT. Amino acids: CASSFLPGGTTDTQYF. The variable domain in full, with the rest retrieved from reference TRBV5-5 and TRBJ2-3, is DAGVTQSPTHLIKTRGQQVTLRCSPISGHKSVSWYQQVLGQGPQFIFQYYEKEERGRGNFPDRFSARQFPNYSSELNVNALLLGDSALYLCASSFLPGGTTDTQYFGPGTRLTVL.

As regards this clone: The germline gene is not matched at one end of the junction; a read error may be the cause. The chain is built from TRBV3-1 (or the pseudogene TRBV3-2) and TRBJ1-2; a possible D gene is TRBD1 (5 bases). The CDR3 totals 13 residues. CDR1 LGHDT and CDR2 YNNKEL come from the germline V gene (reference sequence). The CDR3: CASSQVSGHGYTF. The CDR3 DNA is TGTGCCAGCAGCCAAGTATCAGGGCATGGGTACACCTTC.

The chain combines TRBV28 with TRBJ1-6; perhaps TRBD1 as D (5 bases). This CDR3 region has 12 residues. V was cut by 6 bases and J by 8 bases, with 8 bases left in between. Germline CDR1 MDHEN, CDR2 SYDVKM. CDR3 bases: TGTGCCAGCAGAGACAGAGATTCACCCCTCCACTTT. As protein: CASRDRDSPLHF.

This clone was recorded a few times. The chain uses TRBV2 and TRBJ2-7; D not resolved. The CDR3 consists of 11 residues. V lost 5 bases and J 3 bases, leaving 5 bases between the germline ends. Germline assignment: CDR1 SNHLY and CDR2 FYNNEI. CDR3 amino acids: CASSPLYEQYF. The DNA of the CDR3 is TGTGCCAGCAGTCCCCTCTACGAGCAGTACTTC.

The rearrangement uses TRBV13 and TRBJ1-1; D is possibly TRBD1 (6 bases). The V gene's germline CDR1 is PRHDT and CDR2 FYEKMQ (reference sequence). The CDR3 consists of 12 residues. Trimming shortened V by 7 bases and J by 7 bases, and 13 bases separated the two germline ends. For the CDR3, the DNA is TGTGCCAGCATGAACCAGGGGAGTGAAGCTTTCTTT. This encodes CASMNQGSEAFF.

The CDR3 DNA is TGCAGTGCTAGGGCCCTGTACGAGCAGTACTTC. Amino acids: CSARALYEQYF. The V call is TRBV20-1, the J call TRBJ2-7; D is uncertain. CDR3 size: 11 residues. CDR1 DFQATT and CDR2 SNEGSKA come from the germline V gene (reference sequence). The V end was cut by 3 bases, the J end by 4 bases, with 7 bases between.

The chain has TRBV10-2 and TRBJ2-3; 12 positions agree with TRBD2. Unmatched junction bases numbered 5, after V lost 5 bases and J lost 5 bases. Germline assignment: CDR1 WSHSY and CDR2 SAAADI. The CDR3 runs 15 residues. The CDR3, as DNA: TGCGCCAGCAGTCCCACTAGCGGGGGGAAAGATACGCAGTATTTT. Residues: CASSPTSGGKDTQYF.